One and the same sample provided the 8 T cell receptor beta chains below, sequenced in a study of cytomegalovirus exposure and HLA in healthy donors. The PCR used 60 Vbeta and 13 Jbeta primers. TCRdb's table, derived via immunoSEQ multiplex PCR, lists solely in-frame clones and lacks some. The sample lists about 160,000 clones, 65% to 90% occurring once. Sample: PBMCs. The receptors were gathered from a man aged 45-60 years in good health and CMV-seropositive.

This chain joins TRBV7-2 and TRBJ2-7; 9 nucleotides align to TRBD1. Germline V lookup: CDR1 SGHTA, CDR2 FQGNSA. V trimming: 2 bases; J trimming: 5 bases; junction bases outside the gene matches: 7. The CDR3 is 15 residues long. The CDR3 loop reads CASSLQGQGLDEQYF. As DNA, the CDR3 is TGTGCCAGCAGCTTACAGGGACAGGGTCTCGACGAGCAGTACTTC.

This chain connects TRBV4-1 to TRBJ2-2; TRBD2 matches 9 bases. J lost 2 bases, V lost 4 bases, and 5 bases had no gene match. Germline CDR1 is MGHRA and CDR2 is YSYEKL. This CDR3 contains 16 residues. For the CDR3, the DNA is TGCGCCAGCAGCCTTCTAGCGGGACAAAACACCGGGGAGCTGTTTTTT. Its translation is CASSLLAGQNTGELFF.

The rearrangement links TRBV9 to TRBJ1-1; a possible D gene is TRBD1 (5 bases). Deletions cut 4 bases from V and 0 bases from J, with 10 bases between. CDR1 and CDR2 from the germline V gene are SGDLS and YYNGEE. The CDR3 extends over 14 amino acids. CDR3 sequence (DNA): TGTGCCAGCAGCCCCTCGGGGGTGAACACTGAAGCTTTCTTT. Translated: CASSPSGVNTEAFF.

This rearrangement joins TRBV5-6 to TRBJ2-7, with 13 bases lining up with TRBD2. Per germline, CDR1 SGHDT and CDR2 YYEEEE. The length of the CDR3 is 17 residues. Germline trimming cut 5 bases from V and 0 bases from J; bases unmatched to any gene: 8. The CDR3 nucleotides read TGTGCCAGCAGACCCGGGACTAGCGGGGCCCTCTCCTACGAGCAGTACTTC. Amino acid sequence: CASRPGTSGALSYEQYF.

The chain couples TRBV6-1 to TRBJ2-1; 9 nucleotides align to TRBD2. With 8 bases clipped from V and 4 bases from J, the junction kept 9 bases outside the gene matches. Germline V gene sequence: CDR1 MNHNS, CDR2 SASEGT. The CDR3 is 15 amino acids. CDR3 sequence: CASGDGTSSYNEQFF. In nucleotides, the CDR3 is TGTGCCAGCGGCGACGGGACTAGCTCTTACAATGAGCAGTTCTTC.

The chain couples TRBV15 to TRBJ2-1, with a possible D match to TRBD1 (6 bases). Trimming took 0 bases from V and 2 from J, leaving 14 bases between them. CDR1 and CDR2 from the germline V gene are LNHNV and YYDKDF (reference sequence). The CDR3 length is 17 residues. CDR3 DNA: TGTGCCACCAGCAGAGAAAGGGGGAACTCCCCCTACAATGAGCAGTTCTTC. Translation: CATSRERGNSPYNEQFF. The variable domain in full, with the rest retrieved from reference TRBV15 and TRBJ2-1, is DAMVIQNPRYQVTQFGKPVTLSCSQTLNHNVMYWYQQKSSQAPKLLFHYYDKDFNNEADTPDNFQSRRPNTSFCFLDIRSPGLGDTAMYLCATSRERGNSPYNEQFFGPGTRLTVL.

The rearrangement joins TRBV19 to TRBJ2-3; D is possibly TRBD1 (6 bases). Trimming cost V 5 bases and J 4 bases, with 13 bases left between them. Looked up from germline, CDR1 is LNHDA and CDR2 is SQIVND (reference sequence). This CDR3 is 14 amino acids long. The DNA for the CDR3 is TGTGCCAGTAGTGCCCTAACAGGGCCAGATACGCAGTATTTT. This sequence encodes CASSALTGPDTQYF.

The chain links TRBV20-1 to TRBJ2-5; no definite D call. Germline lookup yields CDR1 DFQATT and CDR2 SNEGSKA (reference sequence). The V end lost 3 bases, the J end lost 2 bases, and 4 bases lay between the germline ends. The CDR3 length is 11 residues. This CDR3 reads CSASPQETQYF. The CDR3 region has the DNA TGCAGTGCTAGTCCTCAAGAGACCCAGTACTTC.